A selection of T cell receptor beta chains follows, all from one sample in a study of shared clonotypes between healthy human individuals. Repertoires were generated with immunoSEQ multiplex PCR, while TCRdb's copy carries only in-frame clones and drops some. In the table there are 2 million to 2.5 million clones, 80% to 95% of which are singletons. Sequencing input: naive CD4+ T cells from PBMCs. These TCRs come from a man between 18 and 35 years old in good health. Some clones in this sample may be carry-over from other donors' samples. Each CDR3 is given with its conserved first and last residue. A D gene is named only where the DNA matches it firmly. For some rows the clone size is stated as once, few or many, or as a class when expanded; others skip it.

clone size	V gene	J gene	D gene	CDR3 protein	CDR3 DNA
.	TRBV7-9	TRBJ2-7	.	CASSPQTRTITRYEQYF	TGTGCCAGCAGCCCACAGACACGGACCATCACAAGGTACGAGCAGTACTTC
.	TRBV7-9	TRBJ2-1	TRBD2	CASSTRRGEDEQFF	TGTGCCAGCAGCACACGCCGGGGGGAGGATGAGCAGTTCTTC
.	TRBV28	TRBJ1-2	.	CASSGGGAAAGYGYTF	TGTGCCAGTTCTGGGGGCGGGGCCGCCGCTGGCTATGGCTACACCTTC
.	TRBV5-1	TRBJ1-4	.	CASSATGAPEKLFF	TGCGCCAGCAGCGCCACGGGGGCGCCTGAAAAACTGTTTTTT
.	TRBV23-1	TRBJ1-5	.	CASSPPGAGGGQPQHF	TGCGCCAGCAGTCCCCCGGGGGCGGGGGGCGGTCAGCCCCAGCATTTT
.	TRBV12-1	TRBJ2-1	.	CASSFLEAKNEQFF	TGTGCCAGCAGCTTTCTAGAGGCAAAGAATGAGCAGTTCTTC
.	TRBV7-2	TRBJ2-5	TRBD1	CASSLARDRGRRETQYF	TGTGCCAGCAGCTTAGCGCGGGACAGGGGGAGAAGAGAGACCCAGTACTTC
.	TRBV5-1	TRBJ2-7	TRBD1	CASSVSGQNYEQYF	TGCGCCAGCAGCGTTTCGGGACAGAACTACGAGCAGTACTTC
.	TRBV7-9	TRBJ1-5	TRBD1	CASGTEYSNQPQHF	TGTGCCAGCGGGACAGAATATAGCAATCAGCCCCAGCATTTT
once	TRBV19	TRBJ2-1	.	CASSIPGAYNEQFF	TGTGCCAGTAGTATTCCCGGAGCCTACAATGAGCAGTTCTTC
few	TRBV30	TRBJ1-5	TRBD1	CAWSPTGDGNQPQHF	TGTGCCTGGAGTCCCACAGGGGATGGCAATCAGCCCCAGCATTTT
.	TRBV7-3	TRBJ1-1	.	CASSLLQNTEAFF	TGTGCCAGCAGCTTACTGCAGAACACTGAAGCTTTCTTT
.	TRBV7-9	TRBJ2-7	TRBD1	CASSLAVRQGGTYEQYF	TGTGCCAGCAGCTTAGCTGTTCGACAGGGGGGAACCTACGAGCAGTACTTC
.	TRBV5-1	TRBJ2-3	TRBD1	CASSSRTGGTDTQYF	TGCGCCAGCAGCTCACGGACAGGGGGCACAGATACGCAGTATTTT
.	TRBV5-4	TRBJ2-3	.	CASSSHGSSTDTQYF	TGTGCCAGCAGCTCCCATGGGTCTAGCACAGATACGCAGTATTTT
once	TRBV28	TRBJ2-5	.	CASSSRRGGGQETQYF	TGTGCCAGCAGTTCGAGGCGGGGAGGGGGCCAAGAGACCCAGTACTTC
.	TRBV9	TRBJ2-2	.	CASSVGPRDTGELFF	TGTGCCAGCAGCGTGGGGCCCCGGGACACCGGGGAGCTGTTTTTT
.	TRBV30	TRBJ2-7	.	CAWSAQSLYEQYF	TGTGCCTGGAGTGCCCAATCCTTATACGAGCAGTACTTC
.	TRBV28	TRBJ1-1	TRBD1	CAIRGVEAFF	TGTGCCATCAGGGGGGTTGAAGCTTTCTTT
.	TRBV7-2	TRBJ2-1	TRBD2	CASSLELAGDNEQFF	TGTGCCAGCAGCTTAGAACTAGCGGGCGACAATGAGCAGTTCTTC
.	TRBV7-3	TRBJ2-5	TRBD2	CASSLGRSGRTETQYF	TGTGCCAGCAGCTTGGGGCGTAGCGGGAGGACCGAGACCCAGTACTTC
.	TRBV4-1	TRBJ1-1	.	CASSSGTRGTEAFF	TGCGCCAGCAGCAGTGGAACACGGGGGACTGAAGCTTTCTTT
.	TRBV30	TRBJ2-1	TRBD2	CAWSVWTSGVNEQFF	TGTGCCTGGAGTGTTTGGACTAGCGGGGTCAATGAGCAGTTCTTC
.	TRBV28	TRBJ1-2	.	CASSLPTLANYGYTF	TGTGCCAGCAGTCTACCGACTCTAGCTAACTATGGCTACACCTTC
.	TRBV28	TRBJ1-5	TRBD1	CASRNLGQGLIQPQHF	TGTGCCAGCAGAAACCTGGGACAGGGGTTGATTCAGCCCCAGCATTTT
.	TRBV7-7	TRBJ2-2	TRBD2	CASSPLTSGSQWGPGELFF	TGTGCCAGCAGCCCTCTGACTAGCGGGAGTCAGTGGGGGCCCGGGGAGCTGTTTTTT
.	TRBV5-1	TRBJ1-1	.	CASSFLAGQNTEAFF	TGCGCCAGCAGCTTCTTGGCAGGCCAGAACACTGAAGCTTTCTTT
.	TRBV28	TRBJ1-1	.	CASSLDITGGEAFF	TGTGCCAGCAGTTTAGACATTACGGGCGGTGAAGCTTTCTTT
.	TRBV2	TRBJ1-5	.	CASTGADGNQPQHF	TGTGCCAGCACGGGGGCTGACGGCAATCAGCCCCAGCATTTT
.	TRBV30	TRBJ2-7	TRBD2	CAWKPGLAGGPSSYEQYF	TGTGCCTGGAAACCGGGACTAGCGGGAGGGCCGAGCTCCTACGAGCAGTACTTC
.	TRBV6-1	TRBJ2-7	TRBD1	CASSAGQPKHVYEQYF	TGTGCCAGCAGTGCGGGACAGCCGAAGCATGTCTACGAGCAGTACTTC
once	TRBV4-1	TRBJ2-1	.	CASSPSTGRPYNEQFF	TGCGCCAGCAGCCCCTCGACAGGCCGGCCCTACAATGAGCAGTTCTTC
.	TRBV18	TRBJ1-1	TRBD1	CASSLGQAAETEAFF	TGTGCCAGCTCATTGGGACAGGCAGCAGAGACTGAAGCTTTCTTT
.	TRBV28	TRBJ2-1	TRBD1	CASSPYRQGKNEQFF	TGTGCCAGCAGTCCATACCGACAGGGAAAGAATGAGCAGTTCTTC
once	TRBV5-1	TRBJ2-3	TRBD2	CASSLASGNTDTQYF	TGCGCCAGCAGCCTTGCTAGCGGGAACACAGATACGCAGTATTTT
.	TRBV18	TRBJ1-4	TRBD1	CASSPIQPGTGNEKLFF	TGTGCCAGCTCACCCATACAACCCGGGACAGGAAATGAAAAACTGTTTTTT
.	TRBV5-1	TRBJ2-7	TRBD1	CASSSSGTGRGEQYF	TGCGCCAGCAGCTCTTCCGGGACAGGGAGGGGCGAGCAGTACTTC
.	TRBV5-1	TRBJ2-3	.	CASSLTGDTQYF	TGCGCCAGCAGCTTGACAGGAGATACGCAGTATTTT
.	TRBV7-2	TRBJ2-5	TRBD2	CASSLPGGWETQYF	TGTGCCAGCAGCTTGCCGGGGGGTTGGGAGACCCAGTACTTC
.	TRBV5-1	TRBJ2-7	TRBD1	CASSLAIGTGNYEQYF	TGCGCCAGCAGCTTGGCTATCGGGACAGGGAACTACGAGCAGTACTTC
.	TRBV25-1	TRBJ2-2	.	CASSPGLFRTGELFF	TGTGCCAGCAGTCCCGGGCTTTTTCGTACCGGGGAGCTGTTTTTT
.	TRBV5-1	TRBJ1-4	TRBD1	CASSFPTGDPTNEKLFF	TGCGCCAGCAGCTTTCCAACAGGGGATCCCACTAATGAAAAACTGTTTTTT
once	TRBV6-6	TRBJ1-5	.	CASRADSVDQPQHF	TGTGCCAGCAGAGCGGACTCGGTCGATCAGCCCCAGCATTTT
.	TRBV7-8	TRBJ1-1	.	CASSLVGLWGGTEAFF	TGTGCCAGCAGCTTAGTGGGTCTCTGGGGTGGCACTGAAGCTTTCTTT
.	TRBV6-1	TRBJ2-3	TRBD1	CASSRQGTDTQYF	TGTGCCAGCAGTAGACAGGGGACAGATACGCAGTATTTT
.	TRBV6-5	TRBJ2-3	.	CASRRTGHTDTQYF	TGTGCCAGCAGACGAACCGGCCACACAGATACGCAGTATTTT
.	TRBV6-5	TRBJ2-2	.	CASTPGTADTGELFF	TGTGCCAGCACGCCGGGTACAGCGGACACCGGGGAGCTGTTTTTT
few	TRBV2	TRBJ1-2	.	CASSAQGPYGYTF	TGTGCCAGCAGTGCTCAGGGACCATATGGCTACACCTTC
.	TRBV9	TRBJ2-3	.	CASSARGSSDTQYF	TGTGCCAGCAGCGCTAGGGGAAGTTCAGATACGCAGTATTTT
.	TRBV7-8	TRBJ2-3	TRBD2	CASTELAGGWTDTQYF	TGTGCCAGCACCGAATTAGCGGGAGGTTGGACAGATACGCAGTATTTT